These T cell receptor beta chains were read from a single sample in a study of blood T cell repertoires in COVID-19. The table came from immunoSEQ multiplex PCR; TCRdb's copy has only in-frame clones and leaves some out. The top ten clones hold about 15% of a sample with 160,000 or so clones, around 75% of them seen once. The sample consisted of peripheral blood. Receptors were obtained from an elderly woman with acute or convalescent COVID-19. Both conserved end residues are part of each CDR3. A D gene is named only where the DNA matches it firmly. The listing skips clone size in some rows; elsewhere it reads once, few, many or a size class.

j_gene,abundance,v_gene,d_gene,CDR3aa,CDR3nt
TRBJ2-7,-,TRBV7-2,TRBD1,CASSPGTGYEQYF,TGTGCCAGCAGCCCTGGGACAGGCTACGAGCAGTACTTC
TRBJ2-3,-,TRBV19,TRBD1,CASSPRNRGRADTQYF,TGTGCCAGTAGTCCCCGAAACAGGGGGCGGGCAGATACGCAGTATTTT
TRBJ1-1,-,TRBV19,-,CASYARQGSAFF,TGTGCCAGTTACGCCCGGCAAGGGAGCGCTTTCTTT
TRBJ1-4,-,TRBV28,TRBD1,CASSSPGQGREKLFF,TGTGCCAGCAGTTCGCCGGGACAGGGCCGTGAAAAACTGTTTTTT
TRBJ1-1,-,TRBV12-3/TRBV12-4,-,CASSLGGNTEAFF,TGTGCCAGCAGTTTGGGGGGGAACACTGAAGCTTTCTTT
TRBJ1-1,once,TRBV16,-,CASSRRRGRGTEAFF,TGTGCCAGCAGCCGTCGTAGGGGGAGGGGAACTGAAGCTTTCTTT
TRBJ1-4,-,TRBV3-1/TRBV3-2,-,CASSYARRATREKLFF,TGTGCCAGCAGCTATGCACGGAGGGCCACCCGGGAAAAACTGTTTTTT
TRBJ1-5,-,TRBV19,-,CASSLQQGSNQPQHF,TGTGCCAGTAGTCTCCAGCAGGGGAGCAATCAGCCCCAGCATTTT
TRBJ2-3,-,TRBV5-1,TRBD1,CASNRGQGDTQYF,TGCGCCAGCAACAGGGGGCAGGGGGATACGCAGTATTTT
TRBJ1-1,-,TRBV6-6,TRBD1,CASSRQGRPVNTEAFF,TGTGCCAGCAGTCGACAGGGCCGCCCCGTGAACACTGAAGCTTTCTTT
TRBJ1-5,-,TRBV5-1,-,CASSPDSSNQPQHF,TGCGCCAGCAGCCCAGACAGTTCTAATCAGCCCCAGCATTTT
TRBJ2-5,once,TRBV24-1,TRBD2,CATSQVWGREGQETQYF,TGTGCCACCAGTCAAGTTTGGGGGAGGGAGGGCCAAGAGACCCAGTACTTC
TRBJ2-1,-,TRBV6-5,-,CASSFAGTQFF,TGTGCCAGCAGTTTTGCGGGTACGCAGTTCTTC
TRBJ2-5,-,TRBV7-2,TRBD2,CASSAGGAGETQYF,TGTGCCAGCAGCGCCGGGGGGGCCGGAGAGACCCAGTACTTC
TRBJ2-2,-,TRBV6-1,-,CASSELAENTGELFF,TGTGCCAGCAGTGAATTGGCAGAGAACACCGGGGAGCTGTTTTTT
TRBJ1-2,few,TRBV21-1,-,CATGTAPGGYGYTF,TGTGCCACCGGGACAGCCCCCGGGGGCTATGGCTACACCTTC
TRBJ1-5,-,TRBV4-1,TRBD1,CASSQQTGMRNQPQHF,TGCGCCAGCAGCCAGCAGACAGGGATGCGCAATCAGCCCCAGCATTTT
TRBJ2-5,-,TRBV30,TRBD2,CAWDPSRGSGETQYF,TGTGCCTGGGATCCCTCGCGGGGGTCGGGAGAGACCCAGTACTTC
TRBJ1-5,few,TRBV4-2,-,CASSQEGGRGQPQHF,TGTGCCAGCAGCCAAGAGGGAGGTCGGGGTCAGCCCCAGCATTTT
TRBJ1-3,-,TRBV7-9,-,CASSLWAGSGNTIYF,TGTGCCAGCAGCTTATGGGCAGGGTCTGGAAACACCATATATTTT
TRBJ2-5,-,TRBV6-5,TRBD2,CASRLGAGGTETQYF,TGTGCCAGCAGATTAGGAGCGGGGGGGACGGAGACCCAGTACTTC
TRBJ1-1,-,TRBV6-6,-,CASSSQGNTEAFF,TGTGCCAGCAGTTCCCAGGGGAACACTGAAGCTTTCTTT
TRBJ1-1,-,TRBV27,-,CASNAYRDRTEAFF,TGTGCCAGCAACGCTTACAGGGATAGGACTGAAGCTTTCTTT
TRBJ1-1,-,TRBV5-1,TRBD1,CASSLLPAGTGGGNTEAFF,TGCGCCAGCAGCTTGCTTCCAGCGGGGACAGGGGGCGGGAACACTGAAGCTTTCTTT
TRBJ2-1,-,TRBV18,TRBD2,CASSPSGGNNEQFF,TGTGCCAGCTCCCCTAGCGGGGGGAACAATGAGCAGTTCTTC
TRBJ1-6,-,TRBV5-4,TRBD1,CASSWGRDRVNSPLHF,TGTGCCAGCAGCTGGGGCCGGGACAGAGTTAATTCACCCCTCCACTTT
TRBJ2-2,-,TRBV7-2,TRBD2,CASSFSGRLGELFF,TGTGCCAGCAGCTTCAGCGGGAGGCTCGGGGAGCTGTTTTTT
TRBJ1-2,-,TRBV10-3,TRBD1,CAISGMTGLYGYTF,TGTGCCATCAGTGGAATGACAGGGCTCTATGGCTACACCTTC
TRBJ2-3,once,TRBV7-9,-,CASSLGSGLGADTQYF,TGTGCCAGCAGCTTAGGGTCAGGGCTTGGCGCAGATACGCAGTATTTT
TRBJ1-1,few,TRBV5-1,-,CASTKGQGRGYTEAFF,TGCGCCAGCACCAAGGGGCAGGGAAGGGGGTACACTGAAGCTTTCTTT
TRBJ1-1,-,TRBV6-5,TRBD1,CASRWDRGQNTEAFF,TGTGCCAGCAGGTGGGACAGGGGGCAGAACACTGAAGCTTTCTTT
TRBJ2-3,-,TRBV3-1/TRBV3-2,-,CASQGRGTDTQYF,TGTGCCAGCCAAGGCAGGGGCACAGATACGCAGTATTTT
TRBJ2-5,-,TRBV19,TRBD1,CASSDWDSQETQYF,TGTGCCAGTAGTGACTGGGACAGCCAAGAGACCCAGTACTTC
TRBJ1-1,-,TRBV7-9,-,CASSLNTLKNEAFF,TGTGCCAGCAGCTTAAACACCCTTAAAAATGAAGCTTTCTTT
TRBJ2-3,-,TRBV9,TRBD1,CASSGDRGSTDTQYF,TGTGCCAGCAGCGGTGACAGGGGAAGCACAGATACGCAGTATTTT
TRBJ2-7,-,TRBV11-2,-,CASSPNLEGGYEQYF,TGTGCCAGCAGCCCGAACCTAGAGGGAGGCTACGAGCAGTACTTC
TRBJ2-5,-,TRBV28,-,CASSLDRLRQETQYF,TGTGCCAGCAGCCTCGACAGGCTACGACAAGAGACCCAGTACTTC
TRBJ1-1,-,TRBV5-1,TRBD1,CASSEGQGLEVSTEAFF,TGCGCCAGCAGCGAAGGACAGGGACTTGAGGTGAGCACTGAAGCTTTCTTT
TRBJ1-4,-,TRBV18,-,CASSPQGEKLFF,TGTGCCAGCTCACCTCAGGGTGAAAAACTGTTTTTT
TRBJ1-5,-,TRBV19,-,CASSTRLRRRDQPQHF,TGTGCCAGTAGTACCCGCCTCCGACGGAGAGATCAGCCCCAGCATTTT
TRBJ1-4,once,TRBV19,-,CASKRREGEKLFF,TGTGCCAGTAAACGAAGAGAGGGCGAAAAACTGTTTTTT
TRBJ2-1,few,TRBV25-1,-,CASSDPNERQFF,TGTGCCAGCAGTGACCCCAATGAGCGGCAGTTCTTC
TRBJ2-1,-,TRBV19,TRBD1,CASSISLGPGGTFNEQFF,TGTGCCAGTAGTATTTCCCTCGGCCCAGGGGGCACGTTCAATGAGCAGTTCTTC